These 12 T cell receptor beta chains were sequenced from one sample in a study of beta chain features in type 1 diabetes. What was sequenced were expressed TCRB transcripts, since all of the isolated RNA had been reverse transcribed. Libraries were prepared by immunoSEQ multiplex PCR; TCRdb keeps only in-frame clonotypes and omits some of them. Here the sample spans about 410,000 clones, roughly 14% being singletons. The specimen sequenced was naive CD4+ T cells from blood. The receptors were gathered from a man aged 25-40 years in good health.

This clone was seen more than once but under ten times. This chain connects TRBV23-1 to TRBJ1-1, with D unclear. TRBV23-1 is an open reading frame whose function is uncertain. The V and J ends lost 0 bases and 1 base respectively, with 6 bases between them. The length of the CDR3 is 14 residues. The CDR3 reads CASSQSKRNTEAFF. CDR3 in DNA: TGCGCCAGCAGTCAATCGAAGAGGAACACTGAAGCTTTCTTT.

This clone occurred a few times. The chain carries TRBV6-5 and TRBJ1-4, with D possibly TRBD1 on 6 matching bases. The CDR3 is 15 amino acids. The V end lost 5 bases, the J end lost 0 bases, and 10 bases lay between the germline ends. Germline V gives CDR1 MNHEY, CDR2 SVGAGI. The CDR3 sequence: CASSQTGPTNEKLFF. Here the CDR3 DNA reads TGTGCCAGCAGTCAGACAGGCCCAACTAATGAAAAACTGTTTTTT.

The chain joins TRBV14 to TRBJ2-1; no reliable D call. CDR1 and CDR2 from the germline V gene are SGHDN and FVKESK. V lost 1 base to trimming and J lost 2 bases, with 9 bases between them. This CDR3 region has 15 residues. As DNA, the CDR3 is TGTGCCAGCAGCCAAGGCGACTCCCCCTACAATGAGCAGTTCTTC. This gives the protein CASSQGDSPYNEQFF.

The CDR3 sequence is CASMGGQETQYF. The CDR3 nucleotides read TGTGCCAGCATGGGGGGACAAGAGACCCAGTACTTC. The genes are TRBV28 and TRBJ2-5, with D perhaps matching TRBD2 (6 bases). V was cut by 7 bases and J by 2 bases, with 8 bases left in between. In germline, CDR1 is MDHEN, CDR2 SYDVKM. The length of the CDR3 is 12 residues.

This clone has more than one count but fewer than ten. This sequence joins TRBV13 and TRBJ2-1; 8 bases agree with TRBD2. The V and J ends lost 3 bases and 12 bases, in that order; junction bases with no gene match: 4. CDR1 and CDR2 (germline): PRHDT, FYEKMQ (reference sequence). The CDR3 totals 12 residues. The CDR3 protein is CASSLRGATQFF. The CDR3 DNA reads TGTGCCAGCAGCTTGCGGGGGGCAACGCAGTTCTTC.

The chain has TRBV27 and TRBJ2-4; no firm D call. This CDR3 has 14 amino acids. Looked up from germline, CDR1 is MNHEY and CDR2 is SMNVEV (reference sequence). V lost 4 bases and J lost 0, with 7 bases in between. CDR3 sequence: CASSSLEAKNIQYF. The CDR3 nucleotides are TGTGCCAGCAGTTCGCTAGAAGCCAAAAACATTCAGTACTTC.

The table lists this clone with a few counts. CDR3 sequence: CASAPGYQETQYF. CDR3 DNA sequence: TGTGCCAGCGCCCCGGGCTACCAAGAGACCCAGTACTTC. The chain links TRBV11-2 to TRBJ2-5; D uncertain. V gave up 8 bases and J gave up 0 bases, with 10 bases separating them. CDR1 and CDR2 from the germline V gene are SGHAT and FQNNGV. CDR3 length: 13 amino acids.

This chain uses TRBV6-1 with TRBJ1-2; D is uncertain. From germline, CDR1 is MNHNS and CDR2 SASEGT. The CDR3 has 14 residues. Trimming took 2 bases from V and 2 from J, leaving 9 bases between them. As DNA, the CDR3 is TGTGCCAGCAGTGAACTCGCGGCAAACTATGGCTACACCTTC. It encodes CASSELAANYGYTF.

V usage is TRBV27 and J usage is TRBJ2-5; 8 bases fit TRBD1. Germline V gene data show CDR1 as MNHEY and CDR2 as SMNVEV (reference sequence). CDR3 length: 16 amino acids. With 8 bases clipped from V and 5 bases from J, the junction kept 16 bases outside the gene matches. CDR3 DNA sequence: TGTGCCAGCGACCTCGTAACCGGACAGGGCACGGAGACCCAGTACTTC. Its protein is CASDLVTGQGTETQYF.

The chain uses TRBV4-1 and TRBJ2-3; 9 bases agree with TRBD2. CDR3 length: 15 amino acids. V gave up 3 bases and J gave up 4 bases; unmatched junction bases: 5. Germline V gene sequence: CDR1 MGHRA, CDR2 YSYEKL. CDR3 DNA: TGCGCCAGCAGCCAGCTAGCGGGGACGCCAGATACGCAGTATTTT. It is translated as CASSQLAGTPDTQYF.

The chain employs TRBV28 and TRBJ2-5, with a tentative D call TRBD2 (5 bases). Between the trimmed V and J ends, which lost 2 bases and 1 base, there was a span of 14 bases. The CDR3 totals 16 residues. Germline V gene data show CDR1 as MDHEN and CDR2 as SYDVKM. In DNA form, the CDR3 reads TGTGCCAGCAGTTTAGCAACGGGGAGAGCCCAAGAGACCCAGTACTTC. Amino acid sequence: CASSLATGRAQETQYF.

Only a few counts were recorded for this clone. This chain links TRBV5-1 with TRBJ2-7; D gene ambiguous. CDR1 and CDR2 (germline): SGHRS, YFSETQ. This CDR3 has 11 residues. V lost 3 bases to trimming and J lost 4 bases, with 5 bases between them. CDR3: CASSSEYEQYF. CDR3 nucleotide sequence: TGCGCCAGCAGCTCCGAATACGAGCAGTACTTC. Variable domain in full (rest from reference TRBV5-1 and TRBJ2-7): KAGVTQTPRYLIKTRGQQVTLSCSPISGHRSVSWYQQTPGQGLQFLFEYFSETQRNKGNFPGRFSGRQFSNSRSEMNVSTLELGDSALYLCASSSEYEQYFGPGTRLTVT.